This T cell receptor (beta chain) originates from a study of T cell responses to AZD1222 COVID-19 vaccine. Study-level background: Second doses were pooled across both intervals (about 4 or about 12 weeks).

Assay: immunoSEQ multiplex PCR; the TCRdb copy retains only in-frame clones and omits some. The sample has some 140,000 clones, about 85% seen once; the top ten hold 3.1%. The CDR3 is 11 amino acids. CDR1 and CDR2 (germline): DFQATT, SNEGSKA (reference sequence). Sequencing was performed on peripheral blood, taken on day 0 of AZD1222 vaccination. The sequence came from an adult in good health. J is TRBJ1-2 and V is TRBV20-1, with D perhaps TRBD1 (5 bases). As DNA, the CDR3 is TGCATTGGGGACCTGGGATTCGGCTACACCTTC. This codes for CIGDLGFGYTF.